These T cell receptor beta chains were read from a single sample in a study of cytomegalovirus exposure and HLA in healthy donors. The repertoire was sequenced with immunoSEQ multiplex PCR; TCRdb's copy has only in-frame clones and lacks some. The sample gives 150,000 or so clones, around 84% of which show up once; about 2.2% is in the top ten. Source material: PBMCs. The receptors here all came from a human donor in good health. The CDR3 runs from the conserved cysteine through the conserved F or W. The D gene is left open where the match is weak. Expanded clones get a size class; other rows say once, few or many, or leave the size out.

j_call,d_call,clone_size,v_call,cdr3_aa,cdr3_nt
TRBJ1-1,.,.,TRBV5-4,CASSLGRRQIMNTEAFF,TGTGCCAGCAGCTTGGGACGACGACAGATCATGAACACTGAAGCTTTCTTT
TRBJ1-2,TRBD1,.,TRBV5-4,CASSYEGGGVLGYTF,TGTGCCAGCAGCTATGAAGGGGGCGGAGTGTTGGGCTACACCTTC
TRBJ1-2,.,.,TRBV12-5,CASGLFTGANYGYTF,TGTGCTAGTGGTTTGTTTACAGGTGCTAACTATGGCTACACCTTC
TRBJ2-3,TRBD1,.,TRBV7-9,CASSLVRQGLFFTDTQYF,TGTGCCAGCAGCTTAGTCCGACAGGGTCTCTTTTTCACAGATACGCAGTATTTT
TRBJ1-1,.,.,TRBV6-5,CASSTGQRNTEAFF,TGTGCCAGCAGTACCGGACAGAGGAACACTGAAGCTTTCTTT
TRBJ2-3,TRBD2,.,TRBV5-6,CASSSGLETDTQYF,TGTGCCAGCAGCTCAGGACTAGAAACAGATACGCAGTATTTT
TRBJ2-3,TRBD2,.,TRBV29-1,CSVVGWWKREGADTQYF,TGCAGCGTTGTGGGGTGGTGGAAGCGGGAGGGAGCAGATACGCAGTATTTT
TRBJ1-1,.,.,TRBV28,CASGWTDKNTEAFF,TGTGCCAGCGGGTGGACGGACAAGAACACTGAAGCTTTCTTT
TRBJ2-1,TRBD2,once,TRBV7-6,CASSLETERGRQFF,TGTGCCAGCAGCTTAGAGACCGAGCGGGGGAGGCAGTTCTTC
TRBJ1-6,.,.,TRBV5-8,CASSLLGVYGSPLHF,TGTGCCAGCAGCTTGCTCGGGGTATACGGTTCACCCCTCCACTTT
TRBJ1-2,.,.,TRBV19,CASSRQDYGYTF,TGTGCCAGTAGTCGGCAGGACTATGGCTACACCTTC
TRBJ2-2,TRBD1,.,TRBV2,CASSSGQGVTGELFF,TGTGCCAGCAGTTCGGGACAGGGGGTCACCGGGGAGCTGTTTTTT
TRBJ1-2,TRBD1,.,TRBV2,CASSVKGAQKNGYTF,TGTGCCAGCAGTGTAAAGGGGGCGCAGAAGAATGGCTACACCTTC
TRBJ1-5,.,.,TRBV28,CASSNPGVGQPQHF,TGTGCCAGCAGCAATCCAGGGGTAGGGCAGCCCCAGCATTTT
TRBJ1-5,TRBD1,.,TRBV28,CASSSPTSGTAVNQPQHF,TGTGCCAGCAGCTCGCCCACCTCCGGGACAGCAGTCAATCAGCCCCAGCATTTT
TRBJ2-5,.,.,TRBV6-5,CASKTLETQYF,TGTGCCAGCAAAACTCTAGAGACCCAGTACTTC
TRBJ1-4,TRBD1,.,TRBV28,CASRGGTGRVKLFF,TGTGCCAGCAGGGGAGGGACAGGCAGGGTAAAACTGTTTTTT
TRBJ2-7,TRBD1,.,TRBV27,CASNGQGNGYEQYF,TGTGCCAGCAATGGACAGGGTAATGGCTACGAGCAGTACTTC
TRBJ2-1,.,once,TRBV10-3,CAISEGMGAGRNEQFF,TGTGCCATCAGTGAGGGGATGGGGGCCGGTAGGAATGAGCAGTTCTTC
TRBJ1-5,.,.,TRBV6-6,CASSFATGYQPQHF,TGTGCCAGCAGTTTCGCGACAGGTTATCAGCCCCAGCATTTT
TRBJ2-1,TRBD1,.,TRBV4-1,CASSRPGQGDEQFF,TGCGCCAGCAGCCGACCGGGACAGGGGGATGAGCAGTTCTTC
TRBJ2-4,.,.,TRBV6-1,CASSALNIQYF,TGTGCCAGCAGTGCCCTAAACATTCAGTACTTC
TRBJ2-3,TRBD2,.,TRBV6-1,CASRSGSGSTDTQYF,TGTGCCAGCAGGAGCGGGAGTGGGAGCACAGATACGCAGTATTTT
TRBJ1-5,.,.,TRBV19,CASSINNQPQHF,TGTGCCAGTAGTATTAACAATCAGCCCCAGCATTTT
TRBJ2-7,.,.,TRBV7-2,CASSLVPGTLSSYEQYF,TGTGCCAGCAGCTTAGTCCCCGGGACTCTCAGCTCCTACGAGCAGTACTTC
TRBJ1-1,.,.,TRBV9,CASSPGGGNTEAFF,TGTGCCAGCAGCCCAGGTGGAGGGAACACTGAAGCTTTCTTT
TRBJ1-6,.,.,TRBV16,CASSPLLQENSPLHF,TGTGCCAGCAGCCCTCTTCTACAGGAGAATTCACCCCTCCACTTT
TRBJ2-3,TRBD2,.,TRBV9,CASNRASGFTDTQYF,TGTGCCAGCAATCGGGCTAGCGGGTTCACAGATACGCAGTATTTT
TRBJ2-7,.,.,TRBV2,CASQNYYEQYF,TGTGCCAGTCAAAACTACTACGAGCAGTACTTC
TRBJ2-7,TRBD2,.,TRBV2,CARRAGGGYEQYF,TGTGCCAGGAGAGCGGGAGGGGGTTACGAGCAGTACTTC
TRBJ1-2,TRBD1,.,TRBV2,CASSGTGTGYGYTF,TGTGCCAGCAGTGGGACAGGGACTGGCTATGGCTACACCTTC
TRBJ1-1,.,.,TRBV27,CASSKGGLLNTEAFF,TGTGCCAGCAGTAAAGGAGGGCTGTTGAACACTGAAGCTTTCTTT
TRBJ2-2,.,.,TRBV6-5,CASSYSSTGAGELFF,TGTGCCAGCAGTTACTCGAGTACGGGGGCCGGGGAGCTGTTTTTT
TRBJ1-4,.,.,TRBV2,CASSSGQTTNEKLFF,TGTGCCAGCAGCTCCGGACAGACAACTAATGAAAAACTGTTTTTT
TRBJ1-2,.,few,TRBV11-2,CASSLGSRYGYTF,TGTGCCAGCAGCTTAGGGAGTCGATATGGCTACACCTTC
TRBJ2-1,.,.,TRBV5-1,CASSSTRGEQFF,TGCGCCAGCAGCTCTACACGGGGTGAGCAGTTCTTC
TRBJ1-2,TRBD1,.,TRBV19,CASSIDREYGYTF,TGTGCCAGTAGTATTGACAGGGAGTATGGCTACACCTTC
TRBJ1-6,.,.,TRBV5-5,CASSSENLQGSPLHF,TGTGCCAGCAGCTCGGAGAATCTACAGGGTTCACCCCTCCACTTT
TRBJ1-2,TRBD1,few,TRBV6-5,CASSSGQVYGYTF,TGTGCCAGCAGTTCCGGACAGGTTTATGGCTACACCTTC
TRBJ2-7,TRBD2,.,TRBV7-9,CASSRGTSNEQYF,TGTGCCAGCAGCCGAGGGACTAGCAACGAGCAGTACTTC
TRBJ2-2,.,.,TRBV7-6,CASSLEEKTGELFF,TGTGCCAGCAGCTTAGAGGAGAAAACCGGGGAGCTGTTTTTT
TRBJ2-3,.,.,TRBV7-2,CASSLATTGPITDTQYF,TGTGCCAGCAGCTTAGCCACGACAGGCCCTATCACAGATACGCAGTATTTT
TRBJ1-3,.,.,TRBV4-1,CASSPGLLGNTIYF,TGCGCCAGCAGCCCGGGACTCTTGGGAAACACCATATATTTT
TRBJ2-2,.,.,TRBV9,CASSVTGTQSTGELFF,TGTGCCAGCAGCGTAACCGGGACACAAAGCACCGGGGAGCTGTTTTTT
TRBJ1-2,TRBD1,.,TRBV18,CASSPPGQGAYGYTF,TGTGCCAGCTCACCACCGGGACAGGGCGCCTATGGCTACACCTTC
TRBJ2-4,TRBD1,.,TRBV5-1,CASSGPGTGVLIQYF,TGCGCCAGCAGCGGTCCCGGGACAGGGGTGCTCATTCAGTACTTC
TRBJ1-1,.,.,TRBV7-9,CASSLNLRANTEAFF,TGTGCCAGCAGCTTAAATCTCAGGGCGAACACTGAAGCTTTCTTT
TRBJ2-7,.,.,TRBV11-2,CASSSQRNYEQYF,TGTGCCAGCAGCTCACAGAGAAACTACGAGCAGTACTTC
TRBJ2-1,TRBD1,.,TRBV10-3,CAISSRDRGNNEQFF,TGTGCCATCAGTAGCCGGGACAGGGGTAATAATGAGCAGTTCTTC